Listed below are T cell receptor beta chains from one sample, sequenced in a study of T cell changes during pregnancy in multiple sclerosis. Only in-frame clones appear in the TCRdb table, and some are missing; sequencing was by immunoSEQ multiplex PCR. The repertoire consists of roughly 100,000 clones, with about 89% occurring once and the leading ten covering less than 2%. Sequences were derived from peripheral blood, sampled before pregnancy. The receptor set was obtained from a female donor with multiple sclerosis, enrolled in a pregnancy study. Each CDR3 is given with its conserved first and last residue. The order of the fields is V gene, D gene, J gene, clone size, CDR3 protein, CDR3 DNA. D genes are given only for firm matches. Clone sizes are given selectively: once, few, many, or a class where the clone is expanded.

TRBV5-4,-,TRBJ2-7,-,CASSLAPTYEQYF,TGTGCCAGCAGCTTGGCCCCCACCTACGAGCAGTACTTC
TRBV6-1,-,TRBJ1-6,few,CASSESPGSPLHF,TGTGCCAGCAGTGAATCTCCGGGTTCACCCCTCCACTTT
TRBV2,TRBD2,TRBJ2-1,-,CASSEPGLDPEQFF,TGTGCCAGCAGTGAACCGGGACTAGACCCTGAGCAGTTCTTC
TRBV5-4,-,TRBJ2-6,-,CASSLGGPSGANVLTF,TGTGCCAGCAGCTTGGGAGGTCCCTCTGGGGCCAACGTCCTGACTTTC
TRBV4-1,-,TRBJ1-5,-,CASSPHQGPNQPQHF,TGCGCCAGCAGCCCCCATCAGGGGCCAAATCAGCCCCAGCATTTT
TRBV6-5,-,TRBJ1-2,-,CASSRQAANYGYTF,TGTGCCAGCAGCAGACAGGCCGCTAACTATGGCTACACCTTC
TRBV7-2,-,TRBJ2-3,-,CASSLRNRGGPPDTQYF,TGTGCCAGCAGCTTAAGGAATAGGGGCGGCCCGCCAGATACGCAGTATTTT
TRBV6-5,-,TRBJ2-7,-,CASSRRGGSYEQYF,TGTGCCAGCAGTCGACGGGGAGGCTCCTACGAGCAGTACTTC
TRBV5-1,-,TRBJ1-3,-,CASSLAWGVGNTIYF,TGCGCCAGCAGCTTGGCCTGGGGGGTTGGAAACACCATATATTTT
TRBV6-1,TRBD1,TRBJ1-6,-,CASSRQGVGSPLHF,TGTGCCAGCAGCAGACAGGGGGTTGGATCACCCCTCCACTTT
TRBV7-2,TRBD1,TRBJ1-2,-,CASSPGRGQGGYTF,TGTGCCAGCAGCCCCGGCAGGGGGCAGGGTGGCTACACCTTC
TRBV19,-,TRBJ1-1,-,CASALGSVTEAFF,TGTGCCAGTGCTTTGGGCTCGGTCACTGAAGCTTTCTTT
TRBV11-2,-,TRBJ1-1,-,CASSLALNTEAFF,TGTGCCAGCAGCTTGGCCTTGAACACTGAAGCTTTCTTT
TRBV6-4,TRBD1,TRBJ2-5,-,CASSVIQGALTQYF,TGTGCCAGCAGTGTAATCCAGGGGGCCTTGACCCAGTACTTC